The rows below give T cell receptor beta chains drawn from one sample of a study of cytomegalovirus exposure and HLA in healthy donors. Data came from immunoSEQ multiplex PCR; TCRdb stores just in-frame clones and leaves some out. The repertoire holds 70,000 or so clones, with approximately 78% as singletons. The sample taken for sequencing was PBMCs. The source of these receptors is a man between 18 and 35 years old in good health and CMV-seronegative. CDR3s include the opening cysteine and the closing phenylalanine or tryptophan. A D gene is named only where the DNA matches it firmly. Part of the rows lack a size; the others show once, few, many or a class for expanded clones.

clone_size: .; j_call: TRBJ2-7; d_call: .; v_call: TRBV19; cdr3_aa: CASSIDYTSSYEQYF; cdr3_nt: TGTGCCAGTAGTATAGATTATACTAGCAGCTACGAGCAGTACTTC
clone_size: .; j_call: TRBJ1-3; d_call: TRBD1; v_call: TRBV19; cdr3_aa: CATRNRGPGNTIYF; cdr3_nt: TGTGCCACCAGAAACAGGGGGCCTGGAAACACCATATATTTT
clone_size: .; j_call: TRBJ1-2; d_call: .; v_call: TRBV9; cdr3_aa: CASSVGYSGDYGYTF; cdr3_nt: TGTGCCAGCAGCGTAGGGTATAGCGGGGACTATGGCTACACCTTC
clone_size: .; j_call: TRBJ2-1; d_call: .; v_call: TRBV18; cdr3_aa: CASSPFGTHNEQFF; cdr3_nt: TGTGCCAGCTCACCCTTCGGGACACACAATGAGCAGTTCTTC
clone_size: .; j_call: TRBJ1-2; d_call: TRBD1; v_call: TRBV10-3; cdr3_aa: CAISPGQERPNYGYTF; cdr3_nt: TGTGCCATCAGCCCGGGACAGGAAAGACCTAACTATGGCTACACCTTC
clone_size: .; j_call: TRBJ1-4; d_call: .; v_call: TRBV18; cdr3_aa: CASSQAVREKLFF; cdr3_nt: TGTGCCAGCTCACAGGCGGTCCGAGAAAAACTGTTTTTT
clone_size: .; j_call: TRBJ2-7; d_call: TRBD1; v_call: TRBV28; cdr3_aa: CASSSLQGWYF; cdr3_nt: TGTGCCAGCAGTTCATTACAGGGGTGGTACTTC
clone_size: .; j_call: TRBJ2-7; d_call: TRBD2; v_call: TRBV6-1; cdr3_aa: CASKPTSGIYEQYF; cdr3_nt: TGTGCCAGCAAGCCGACTAGCGGGATCTACGAGCAGTACTTC
clone_size: few; j_call: TRBJ2-1; d_call: TRBD2; v_call: TRBV5-4; cdr3_aa: CASSPRSGGTYNEQFF; cdr3_nt: TGTGCCAGCAGCCCCAGGAGCGGGGGAACCTACAATGAGCAGTTCTTC
clone_size: .; j_call: TRBJ2-1; d_call: TRBD1; v_call: TRBV6-5; cdr3_aa: CASSYDRVGNEQFF; cdr3_nt: TGTGCCAGCAGTTACGACAGGGTGGGCAATGAGCAGTTCTTC
clone_size: .; j_call: TRBJ2-4; d_call: .; v_call: TRBV10-1; cdr3_aa: CASLKRGNQATLASELTAKNIQYF; cdr3_nt: TGCGCCAGCCTAAAGAGAGGGAATCAAGCTACCTTAGCCAGTGAGTTAACAGCCAAAAACATTCAGTACTTC
clone_size: .; j_call: TRBJ2-2; d_call: TRBD1; v_call: TRBV4-3; cdr3_aa: CASSLGQGGTGELFF; cdr3_nt: TGCGCCAGCAGCCTTGGACAGGGGGGCACCGGGGAGCTGTTTTTT
clone_size: .; j_call: TRBJ2-7; d_call: TRBD1; v_call: TRBV30; cdr3_aa: CAWSPPGPGQGPYEQYF; cdr3_nt: TGTGCCTGGAGCCCTCCAGGACCGGGACAGGGGCCCTACGAGCAGTACTTC
clone_size: .; j_call: TRBJ2-6; d_call: TRBD1; v_call: TRBV5-6; cdr3_aa: CASSLDRGISGANVLTF; cdr3_nt: TGTGCCAGCAGCTTGGACAGGGGGATCTCTGGGGCCAACGTCCTGACTTTC
clone_size: once; j_call: TRBJ2-2; d_call: TRBD2; v_call: TRBV5-6; cdr3_aa: CASSKRGGRAGELFF; cdr3_nt: TGTGCCAGCAGCAAGCGGGGGGGCCGGGCCGGGGAGCTGTTTTTT
clone_size: .; j_call: TRBJ1-6; d_call: .; v_call: TRBV4-1; cdr3_aa: CASSQGVGRSGNSPLHF; cdr3_nt: TGCGCCAGCAGCCAAGGGGTGGGTCGGTCGGGTAATTCACCCCTCCACTTT
clone_size: .; j_call: TRBJ1-3; d_call: .; v_call: TRBV9; cdr3_aa: CASSVLTRTADSSGNTIYF; cdr3_nt: TGTGCCAGCAGCGTACTAACCAGGACAGCCGATTCCTCTGGAAACACCATATATTTT
clone_size: .; j_call: TRBJ1-2; d_call: .; v_call: TRBV2; cdr3_aa: CATRGSVGPGYTF; cdr3_nt: TGTGCCACCCGGGGTTCGGTGGGTCCGGGCTACACCTTC
clone_size: .; j_call: TRBJ2-5; d_call: .; v_call: TRBV7-9; cdr3_aa: CSSSLVPGLETQYF; cdr3_nt: TGTTCCAGCAGCTTAGTCCCAGGGCTGGAGACCCAGTACTTC
clone_size: .; j_call: TRBJ2-7; d_call: TRBD2; v_call: TRBV4-2; cdr3_aa: CASSSIAGGNPYEQYF; cdr3_nt: TGTGCCAGCAGCTCGATAGCGGGGGGTAACCCCTACGAGCAGTACTTC
clone_size: .; j_call: TRBJ1-2; d_call: TRBD1; v_call: TRBV5-4; cdr3_aa: CASSYLGTEDGYTF; cdr3_nt: TGTGCCAGCAGCTATTTAGGGACAGAAGATGGCTACACCTTC
clone_size: few; j_call: TRBJ1-4; d_call: .; v_call: TRBV5-1; cdr3_aa: CASSLVGIGSEKLFF; cdr3_nt: TGCGCCAGCAGCTTGGTGGGCATTGGGAGTGAAAAACTGTTTTTT
clone_size: .; j_call: TRBJ1-1; d_call: .; v_call: TRBV4-1; cdr3_aa: CASSHVRRHRENTEAFF; cdr3_nt: TGCGCCAGCAGCCACGTACGACGACATCGGGAGAACACTGAAGCTTTCTTT
clone_size: once; j_call: TRBJ2-2; d_call: .; v_call: TRBV18; cdr3_aa: CASSPLGNGLNTGELFF; cdr3_nt: TGTGCCAGCTCACCACTCGGGAATGGATTGAACACCGGGGAGCTGTTTTTT
clone_size: once; j_call: TRBJ2-1; d_call: .; v_call: TRBV6-5; cdr3_aa: CASRAQTREQFF; cdr3_nt: TGTGCCAGCAGGGCGCAGACTAGGGAGCAGTTCTTC
clone_size: .; j_call: TRBJ1-2; d_call: TRBD1; v_call: TRBV4-1; cdr3_aa: CASSPPDRANYGYTF; cdr3_nt: TGCGCCAGCAGCCCCCCAGACAGGGCTAACTATGGCTACACCTTC
clone_size: .; j_call: TRBJ1-5; d_call: .; v_call: TRBV9; cdr3_aa: CASSPTGDGRWPQHF; cdr3_nt: TGTGCCAGCAGCCCCACCGGGGACGGGAGGTGGCCCCAGCATTTT
clone_size: .; j_call: TRBJ2-1; d_call: .; v_call: TRBV5-6; cdr3_aa: CASSGEGTTAVTYNEQFF; cdr3_nt: TGTGCCAGCAGCGGCGAAGGGACAACCGCAGTAACCTACAATGAGCAGTTCTTC
clone_size: .; j_call: TRBJ2-7; d_call: .; v_call: TRBV11-1; cdr3_aa: CASRTNREGSYEQYF; cdr3_nt: TGTGCCAGCAGGACTAACAGGGAGGGAAGCTACGAGCAGTACTTC
clone_size: .; j_call: TRBJ1-2; d_call: .; v_call: TRBV7-9; cdr3_aa: CASSLGLAVYGYTF; cdr3_nt: TGTGCCAGCAGCTTAGGTCTTGCGGTTTATGGCTACACCTTC
clone_size: .; j_call: TRBJ1-3; d_call: .; v_call: TRBV5-1; cdr3_aa: CASSKEVVQAGNTIYF; cdr3_nt: TGCGCCAGCAGCAAAGAAGTAGTACAGGCGGGAAACACCATATATTTT
clone_size: .; j_call: TRBJ1-6; d_call: TRBD1; v_call: TRBV30; cdr3_aa: CAWRAGQINSPLHF; cdr3_nt: TGTGCCTGGAGGGCGGGACAGATAAATTCACCCCTCCACTTT
clone_size: .; j_call: TRBJ1-1; d_call: TRBD1; v_call: TRBV28; cdr3_aa: CASRTTGGKNTEAFF; cdr3_nt: TGTGCCAGCAGAACAACAGGGGGAAAGAACACTGAAGCTTTCTTT
clone_size: once; j_call: TRBJ1-1; d_call: TRBD1; v_call: TRBV28; cdr3_aa: CATETGATQLWGAEAFF; cdr3_nt: TGTGCCACAGAAACAGGGGCGACACAATTGTGGGGTGCTGAAGCTTTCTTT
clone_size: .; j_call: TRBJ1-4; d_call: TRBD1; v_call: TRBV28; cdr3_aa: CASSAGGGAGDEKLFF; cdr3_nt: TGTGCCAGCAGTGCCGGAGGGGGCGCAGGGGATGAAAAACTGTTTTTT
clone_size: .; j_call: TRBJ2-7; d_call: .; v_call: TRBV9; cdr3_aa: CASSTSPGFSYEQYF; cdr3_nt: TGTGCCAGCAGCACCTCACCGGGATTCTCCTACGAGCAGTACTTC
clone_size: .; j_call: TRBJ2-2; d_call: .; v_call: TRBV18; cdr3_aa: CASSPAQGSMTGELFF; cdr3_nt: TGTGCCAGCTCACCCGCACAGGGAAGTATGACCGGGGAGCTGTTTTTT
clone_size: .; j_call: TRBJ2-1; d_call: TRBD2; v_call: TRBV19; cdr3_aa: CASSGTSGRGSYNEQFF; cdr3_nt: TGTGCCAGTAGTGGAACTAGCGGGAGAGGATCCTACAATGAGCAGTTCTTC
clone_size: few; j_call: TRBJ1-5; d_call: TRBD1; v_call: TRBV19; cdr3_aa: CASSIGDRGRQPQHF; cdr3_nt: TGTGCCAGTAGTATAGGGGACAGGGGACGGCAGCCCCAGCATTTT
clone_size: .; j_call: TRBJ2-7; d_call: TRBD1; v_call: TRBV5-1; cdr3_aa: CASSQGQGSHEQYF; cdr3_nt: TGCGCCAGCAGCCAAGGACAGGGGTCCCACGAGCAGTACTTC
clone_size: .; j_call: TRBJ2-7; d_call: .; v_call: TRBV7-9; cdr3_aa: CASSQDRRSSYEQYF; cdr3_nt: TGTGCCAGCAGCCAAGACAGGAGGAGCTCCTACGAGCAGTACTTC
clone_size: .; j_call: TRBJ1-1; d_call: .; v_call: TRBV15; cdr3_aa: CATSRDYVQGGTEAFF; cdr3_nt: TGTGCCACCAGCAGAGATTATGTTCAGGGAGGCACTGAAGCTTTCTTT
clone_size: few; j_call: TRBJ2-7; d_call: TRBD2; v_call: TRBV27; cdr3_aa: CASSLIGGEYYEQYF; cdr3_nt: TGTGCCAGCAGTTTAATCGGGGGGGAGTATTACGAGCAGTACTTC
clone_size: .; j_call: TRBJ2-7; d_call: .; v_call: TRBV4-3; cdr3_aa: CASSLQITGVSSYEQYF; cdr3_nt: TGCGCCAGCAGCCTCCAAATAACGGGAGTGTCGAGCTACGAGCAGTACTTC
clone_size: .; j_call: TRBJ2-7; d_call: TRBD1; v_call: TRBV18; cdr3_aa: CASYLDRGPAYEQYF; cdr3_nt: TGTGCCAGCTACCTGGACAGGGGCCCAGCCTACGAGCAGTACTTC
clone_size: once; j_call: TRBJ2-7; d_call: TRBD1; v_call: TRBV28; cdr3_aa: CASSRDSLSYEQYF; cdr3_nt: TGTGCCAGCAGCAGGGACAGCTTATCCTACGAGCAGTACTTC
clone_size: .; j_call: TRBJ1-2; d_call: TRBD1; v_call: TRBV4-1; cdr3_aa: CASSHGTGNYGYTF; cdr3_nt: TGCGCCAGCAGCCATGGGACAGGAAACTATGGCTACACCTTC
clone_size: once; j_call: TRBJ2-5; d_call: .; v_call: TRBV5-1; cdr3_aa: CASSLVGGGGKTQYF; cdr3_nt: TGCGCCAGCAGCTTGGTAGGAGGGGGCGGGAAGACCCAGTACTTC
clone_size: .; j_call: TRBJ1-5; d_call: TRBD1; v_call: TRBV28; cdr3_aa: CASTLAGTGKTPQHF; cdr3_nt: TGTGCCAGCACCCTAGCCGGGACAGGGAAAACGCCCCAGCATTTT
clone_size: few; j_call: TRBJ2-1; d_call: .; v_call: TRBV7-2; cdr3_aa: CASSLGKGILSVNEQFF; cdr3_nt: TGTGCCAGCAGCTTAGGTAAGGGGATCTTATCCGTTAATGAGCAGTTCTTC
clone_size: .; j_call: TRBJ1-5; d_call: TRBD1; v_call: TRBV10-3; cdr3_aa: CAISESTGAGQPQHF; cdr3_nt: TGTGCCATCAGTGAGTCGACAGGGGCCGGTCAGCCCCAGCATTTT
clone_size: .; j_call: TRBJ1-1; d_call: .; v_call: TRBV11-2; cdr3_aa: CASSLRVMTEAFF; cdr3_nt: TGTGCCAGCAGCTTGAGGGTAATGACTGAAGCTTTCTTT
clone_size: .; j_call: TRBJ2-7; d_call: TRBD2; v_call: TRBV4-1; cdr3_aa: CASSHLGPGGIYEQYF; cdr3_nt: TGCGCCAGCAGCCATCTCGGACCGGGGGGGATCTACGAGCAGTACTTC
clone_size: .; j_call: TRBJ2-7; d_call: TRBD2; v_call: TRBV4-2; cdr3_aa: CASSQEKAGTIYEQYF; cdr3_nt: TGTGCCAGCAGCCAAGAAAAAGCGGGGACCATATACGAGCAGTACTTC